These 32 T cell receptor beta chains were all obtained from the same sample, sequenced in a study of metastatic and nonmetastatic thyroid tumors. Nobody among the patients had been given any treatment before thyroid surgery. With MiXCR, TCRdb reprocessed the PCR reads. Counted here are tens of thousands of clones, 20% to 25% occurring once; the ten biggest clones make up around 4%. Sample: blood. The receptors were sampled from a female donor with papillary thyroid cancer or a benign thyroid nodule (not recorded which). Some clones in this sample may be carry-over from other donors' samples.

The chain carries TRBV6-6 and TRBJ1-5; D may be TRBD1 (5 bases). The V gene's germline CDR1 is MNHNY and CDR2 SVGAGI (reference sequence). CDR3 length equals 18 residues. Trimming took off 2 bases at V and 4 bases at J, with 21 bases between the two ends. Written as DNA, the CDR3 is TGTGCCAGCAGTTACACCGGGGACCCAACAGGTGGGAATCAGCCCCAGCATTTT. Its translation: CASSYTGDPTGGNQPQHF.

The J gene is TRBJ2-7, the V gene TRBV28; D is perhaps TRBD1 (6 bases). Trimming pared 3 bases from V and 2 bases from J, leaving 17 bases between. In germline, CDR1 is MDHEN, CDR2 SYDVKM. The CDR3 runs 16 residues. The CDR3 region is CASSFQLRGPPYEQYF. The CDR3 bases are TGTGCCAGCAGTTTTCAACTCAGGGGCCCTCCCTACGAGCAGTACTTC.

This clone has only one observation. This is likely a read error, given that the CDR3 carries no conserved phenylalanine or tryptophan at its end. V usage is TRBV5-1 and J usage is TRBJ2-3; 9 nucleotides agree with TRBD1. Losses at the gene ends were 4 bases for V and 0 bases for J; bases not matched to a gene: 3. In germline, CDR1 is SGHRS, CDR2 YFSETQ. This CDR3 spans 15 amino acids. Here the CDR3 reads CASSRGQGSTDTQYI. CDR3 in DNA: TGCGCCAGCAGCCGAGGACAGGGGAGCACAGATACGCAGTATATT.

This clone has at least ten counts. The chain recombines TRBV11-1 with TRBJ1-3; 8 bases are shared with TRBD1. The germline gives CDR1 SGHAT, CDR2 FQDESV (reference sequence). The junction had 8 bases not matched to a gene; V was cut back by 1 base and J by 0 bases. The length of the CDR3 is 18 residues. The CDR3 is CASSLGTGYSLSGNTIYF. The CDR3 DNA follows: TGTGCCAGCAGCTTAGGGACAGGGTACTCTCTCTCTGGAAACACCATATATTTT.

Points on this clone: Being one base from a much bigger clone, this may be a read error. The chain is built from TRBV5-4 and TRBJ2-1; the match to TRBD2 covers 8 bases. Germline V gene lookup returns CDR1 SGHNT and CDR2 YYREEE (reference sequence). CDR3 length: 17 amino acids. The DNA for the CDR3 is TGTGCCAGCATCTTGGGGGTAGCGGGAAGCTCCTACAATGAGCAGTTCTTC. As protein: CASILGVAGSSYNEQFF. The full variable domain, with the rest looked up from reference TRBV5-4 and TRBJ2-1, is ETGVTQSPTHLIKTRGQQVTLRCSSQSGHNTVSWYQQALGQGPQFIFQYYREEENGRGNFPPRFSGLQFPNYSSELNVNALELDDSALYLCASILGVAGSSYNEQFFGPGTRLTVL.

With regard to this clone: One end of the junction is discordant with germline, which a read error may explain. The rearrangement links TRBV20-1 to TRBJ2-7; D not certain. The CDR3 sequence is 13 residues long. The germline V gene has CDR1 DFQATT and CDR2 SNEGSKA (reference sequence). For the CDR3, the DNA is TGCAGTGCCTCTTGGGCTAACTCCTTCGAGCATTACTTC. Its protein product is CSASWANSFEHYF.

This clone was counted ten times or more. The CDR3 here is CASSSALAGVLDEQFF. CDR3 bases: TGTGCCAGCAGCTCGGCACTAGCGGGAGTATTGGATGAGCAGTTCTTC. This chain connects TRBV5-5 to TRBJ2-1; 11 bases fit TRBD2. The CDR3 runs to 16 residues. Germline assignment: CDR1 SGHKS and CDR2 YYEKEE (reference sequence). The V and J ends lost 3 bases and 8 bases, in that order; junction bases with no gene match: 10.

This clone was seen more than once but under ten times. The J gene is TRBJ2-2, the V gene TRBV12-3 or TRBV12-4; a possible D gene is TRBD2 (5 bases). Trimming removed 5 bases from V and 4 bases from J, with 11 bases in between. There are 14 residues in the CDR3. The CDR3 region has the DNA TGTGCCAGCAGTAGCTCCCGGGGCACCGGGGAGCTGTTTTTT. Residues: CASSSSRGTGELFF.

This clone has at least ten counts. J is TRBJ2-5 and V is TRBV7-8; no firm D call. CDR1 SGHVS and CDR2 FQNEAQ come from the germline V gene. Trimming left V 3 bases short and J 4 bases short, with 6 bases between. The CDR3 spans 12 residues. The CDR3 region is CASSFDPETQYF. The CDR3 nucleotides read TGTGCCAGCAGCTTCGACCCAGAGACCCAGTACTTC. Supplemented by reference TRBV7-8 and TRBJ2-5, the full variable domain reads GAGVSQSPRYKVAKRGQDVALRCDPISGHVSLFWYQQALGQGPEFLTYFQNEAQLDKSGLPSDRFFAERPEGSVSTLKIQRTQQEDSAVYLCASSFDPETQYFGPGTRLLVL.

Worth noting for this clone: Its ends do not fully match the called genes, so a read error is possible. The chain uses TRBV24-1 and TRBJ2-2; 8 nucleotides match TRBD1. CDR1 KGHDR and CDR2 SFDVKD come from the germline V gene. The CDR3 is 16 residues long. CDR3 protein: CATSDATGVNTGEMFF. DNA of the CDR3: TGTGCCACCAGTGATGCGACAGGGGTTAACACCGGGGAGATGTTTTTT.

This clone came up many times. The genes are TRBV13 and TRBJ1-2; 8 bases match TRBD1. The CDR3 is 15 amino acids. V lost 3 bases and J lost 8; bases outside the gene matches: 11. Looked up from germline, CDR1 is PRHDT and CDR2 is FYEKMQ (reference sequence). This CDR3 is CASSFRFNRGIGYTF. The CDR3 DNA reads TGTGCCAGCAGCTTTCGTTTCAACAGGGGGATCGGCTACACCTTC.

This clone showed up many times. V gene TRBV5-1 combines with J gene TRBJ1-6; TRBD1 is a possible D gene (6 bases). Germline V gene data show CDR1 as SGHRS and CDR2 as YFSETQ. The V end was cut by 6 bases, the J end by 10 bases, with 17 bases between. The CDR3 loop spans 14 amino acids. As DNA, the CDR3 is TGCGCCAGCACCACAGGGTCTGCCGGATCACCCCTCCACTTT. Amino acid sequence: CASTTGSAGSPLHF.

In its sample, this clone was seen a few times. This sequence joins TRBV28 and TRBJ1-1; D is uncertain. V was trimmed by 5 bases and J by 5 bases, leaving 15 bases between them. The CDR3 spans 14 residues. Germline loops: CDR1 MDHEN, CDR2 SYDVKM. The DNA of the CDR3 is TGTGCCAGCAGTCCCCCGGTGTGGTGGACTGAAGCTTTCTTT. This translates into CASSPPVWWTEAFF.

This clone was counted ten times or more. The chain recombines TRBV5-1 with TRBJ2-1; no clear D. Germline loops: CDR1 SGHRS, CDR2 YFSETQ. The CDR3 is 11 residues long. Trimming removed 2 bases from V and 8 bases from J, with 5 bases in between. CDR3 residues: CASSFAHEQFF. CDR3 nucleotides: TGCGCCAGCAGCTTTGCTCATGAGCAGTTCTTC.

This clone showed up many times. The chain combines TRBV3-1 with TRBJ2-3; 8 bases are a match to TRBD2. The CDR3 has 16 amino acids. Per the germline V gene, CDR1 is LGHDT and CDR2 is YNNKEL (reference sequence). V gave up 6 bases and J gave up 1 base; unmatched junction bases: 9. CDR3 region: CASSFTSLAGTDTQYF. DNA for the CDR3: TGTGCCAGCAGTTTTACCTCACTAGCGGGCACAGATACGCAGTATTTT.

Note on this clone: A read error may be the cause here, since a much bigger clone is one base away. This chain uses TRBV5-1 with TRBJ2-2; D is unclear. V was shortened by 0 bases and J by 3 bases, with 6 bases between the two germline ends. This CDR3 contains 14 residues. CDR1 is SGHRS and CDR2 is YFSETQ in the germline V gene. The CDR3 protein is CASSLGHDTGELFF. CDR3 bases: TGCGCCAGCAGCTTGGGCCACGACACCGGGGAGCTGTTTTTT.

This clone was found many times. This sequence joins TRBV12-3 or TRBV12-4 and TRBJ2-4; D is unresolved. The CDR3 is 11 amino acids. V was clipped by 5 bases and J by 6 bases, with 5 bases between them. The CDR3 bases are TGTGCCAGCAGTCGGTCAAACATTCAGTACTTC. It translates to CASSRSNIQYF.

This clone was seen only a few times. CDR3 DNA: TGTGCCAGCAGTTTAGGACAGGGCAATCAGCCCCAGCATTTT. Its translation: CASSLGQGNQPQHF. The V call is TRBV27, the J call TRBJ1-5; 7 bases line up with TRBD1. CDR1 and CDR2 (germline): MNHEY, SMNVEV (reference sequence). V dropped 2 bases and J dropped 2; count of bases not matched to a gene: 0. The CDR3 loop spans 14 amino acids.

J is TRBJ1-1 and V is TRBV20-1; D possibly corresponds to TRBD1 (6 bases). CDR1 and CDR2 (germline): DFQATT, SNEGSKA (reference sequence). CDR3 size: 12 residues. The CDR3 reads CKGGRGDNEAFF. The CDR3 DNA is TGCAAAGGGGGGCGCGGGGACAATGAAGCTTTCTTT.

This clone was detected ten times or more. The chain links TRBV15 to TRBJ1-5, with D perhaps matching TRBD1 (5 bases). Between the trimmed V and J ends, which lost 1 base and 7 bases, there was a span of 14 bases. This CDR3 has 15 residues. CDR1 is LNHNV, CDR2 YYDKDF, per germline (reference sequence). DNA of the CDR3: TGTGCCACCAGCAGAGTATCCGGGGCGGGGCAGCCCCAGCATTTT. As protein: CATSRVSGAGQPQHF.

As to this clone: Mismatch with germline at one junction end may stem from a read error. The V and J genes are TRBV5-1 and TRBJ2-3, with 12 positions matching TRBD2. CDR1 is SGHRS, CDR2 YFSETQ, per germline. CDR3 length: 16 residues. The CDR3 nucleotides are TGCGCCAGCAGCTTGGGACTAGCGGGAGTGATTTATACGCAGTACTTT. It encodes CASSLGLAGVIYTQYF.

There are many counts of this clone. This chain connects TRBV10-3 to TRBJ2-7; 8 positions match TRBD2. The trim removed 6 bases at V and 5 bases at J, leaving 12 bases unmatched. This CDR3 has 15 residues. The germline CDR1 and CDR2 sequences are ENHRY and SYGVKD. As DNA, the CDR3 is TGTGCCATCAGATCCCACCAGCGGGAGAGTGACGAGCAGTACTTC. Its translation: CAIRSHQRESDEQYF.

This clone was counted ten times or more. The CDR3 nucleotides read TGTGCCACCAGTGATAACAGGGAAGAGAACTCCTACGAGCAGTACTTC. As protein: CATSDNREENSYEQYF. The chain is built from TRBV24-1 and TRBJ2-7; tentatively, D is TRBD1 (6 bases). The germline V gene has CDR1 KGHDR and CDR2 SFDVKD. The CDR3 is 16 residues long. V was cut by 3 bases and J by 0 bases, with 14 bases left in between.

About this clone itself: A much larger clone is a single base away; this may be a read error. Other DNA sequences of this sample code for an identical CDR3. The gene calls are TRBV15 and TRBJ2-1; TRBD2 aligns across 12 bases. The J segment lost 10 bases and the V segment lost 1 base, leaving 8 bases of the junction unmatched. The germline gives CDR1 LNHNV, CDR2 YYDKDF (reference sequence). This CDR3 region has 16 residues. The CDR3 region has the DNA TGTGCCACCAGCAGAGCCCTCGGACTAGCGGGAACCGAGCAGTTCTTC. Residues: CATSRALGLAGTEQFF. The whole variable domain, filled in from reference TRBV15 and TRBJ2-1, reads DAMVIQNPRYQVTQFGKPVTLSCSQTLNHNVMYWYQQKSSQAPKLLFHYYDKDFNNEADTPDNFQSRRPNTSFCFLDIRSPGLGDTAMYLCATSRALGLAGTEQFFGPGTRLTVL.

The V gene is TRBV6-1, the J gene TRBJ2-7; TRBD1 matches at 7 bases. The CDR3 is 12 amino acids. V lost 10 bases, J lost 4 bases, and 7 bases stayed unmatched. CDR1 is MNHNS, CDR2 SASEGT, per germline. The chain's CDR3 is CAIGQVIYEQYF. CDR3 bases: TGTGCCATCGGACAGGTGATTTACGAGCAGTACTTC.

Relative to its sample, this clone is medium-sized. V is TRBV18 and J is TRBJ2-1; TRBD2 aligns across 7 bases. CDR3 length equals 16 residues. CDR1 is KGHSH and CDR2 is LQKENI in the germline V gene. Trimming removed 2 bases from V and 8 bases from J; junction bases left unmatched: 12. CDR3 sequence reads: CASSPASGSPGDEQFF. The CDR3 DNA reads as TGTGCCAGCTCACCAGCTAGCGGTTCGCCGGGCGATGAGCAGTTCTTC.

Of note for this clone: Its ends do not fully match the called genes, so a read error is possible. V usage is TRBV6-1 and J usage is TRBJ1-5, with D tentatively TRBD1 (5 bases). This CDR3 has 13 amino acids. Germline V gives CDR1 MNHNS, CDR2 SASEGT. CDR3 in amino acids: CASSSGLRKPQHF. The CDR3 DNA follows: TGTGCCAGCAGTTCGGGACTGAGAAAGCCACAGCATTTT.

Only a few counts were recorded for this clone. A much larger clone differs from this one at a single base, so this may be a read error. This sample includes further DNA sequences coding for the same CDR3. The CDR3 loop reads CASSEYAGAKPQHF. CDR3 DNA: TGTGCCAGCAGTGAATATGCAGGGGCCAAGCCCCAGCATTTT. The genes are TRBV2 and TRBJ1-5; perhaps TRBD1 as D (6 bases). Germline CDR1 and CDR2: SNHLY and FYNNEI. The CDR3 covers 14 residues. Trimming shortened V by 2 bases and J by 8 bases, and 13 bases separated the two germline ends.

This clone was seen ten or more times. The chain employs TRBV12-3 or TRBV12-4 and TRBJ2-3, with TRBD1 matching 10 bases. Trimming at V came to 7 bases and at J to 6 bases, leaving 10 bases not matched to a gene. The CDR3 is 15 amino acids. Written as DNA, the CDR3 is TGTGCCAGCAATACACCGGGACAGGGGAGGGATACGCAGTATTTT. This gives the protein CASNTPGQGRDTQYF.

In this sample, this clone turned up many times. The chain is built from TRBV7-3 and TRBJ2-1; D is possibly TRBD1 (6 bases). This CDR3 spans 14 amino acids. Germline lookup yields CDR1 SGHTA and CDR2 FQGTGA. Between the trimmed V and J ends, which lost 4 bases and 7 bases, there was a span of 14 bases. The CDR3, as DNA: TGTGCCAGCAGCTCCGCAGGGGTTGGAAATGAGCAGTTCTTC. Protein product: CASSSAGVGNEQFF.

Only one count was recorded for this clone. This chain uses TRBV5-4 with TRBJ1-4, with TRBD1 matching 9 bases. CDR1 is SGHNT and CDR2 is YYREEE in the germline V gene (reference sequence). This CDR3 is built from 14 residues. Trimming took 4 bases from V and 7 from J; bases not matched to a gene: 5. In nucleotides, the CDR3 is TGTGCCAGCAGCATCGGGACAGGGTTTGAAAAACTGTTTTTT. Protein product: CASSIGTGFEKLFF.

On this clone itself: At one end, the junction sequence differs from germline, possibly due to a read error. This sequence joins TRBV28 and TRBJ1-6; TRBD1 matches at 7 bases. CDR3 length: 15 residues. Germline V gene data show CDR1 as MDHEN and CDR2 as SYDVKM. The chain's CDR3 is CASRGTEPTNLPLHF. The DNA for the CDR3 is TGTGCCAGCAGGGGGACAGAACCAACCAATTTACCCCTCCACTTT.